This TCR beta chain is from a study of CD8+CD57+ T cells in acquired aplastic anemia. Findings and limits, study-wide: Patients showed no significant difference from controls in CD8+ Simpson's diversity.

Turning to this clonotype: Its antigen is as yet unknown.

The sequenced patients had an expansion of CD8+CD57+ cells seen by flow cytometry. Per germline, CDR1 SEHNR and CDR2 FQNEAQ (reference sequence). V lost 5 bases, J lost 5 bases, and 12 bases lay in between. This CDR3 is built from 13 residues. The use of genomic DNA as template underpinned the TCR beta VDJ and CDR3 profiling. Using its own MiXCR run on the reads, TCRdb lists one record per CDR3 protein. This sample carries 150,000 to 200,000 distinct CDR3 sequences, around half of them seen once, and the ten largest clones take around 3.2%. The V gene is TRBV7-9, the J gene TRBJ2-5, with D maybe TRBD2 (6 bases). This sequence was found in a human donor with aplastic anemia. The sample taken for sequencing was sorted CD4+, CD8+, or CD8+CD57+ T cells (not recorded which) from PBMCs. This CDR3 is CASSAGAGETQYF. CDR3 in DNA: TGTGCCAGCAGCGCTGGGGCGGGGGAGACCCAGTACTTC. The full variable domain, with the rest looked up from reference TRBV7-9 and TRBJ2-5, is DTGVSQNPRHKITKRGQNVTFRCDPISEHNRLYWYRQTLGQGPEFLTYFQNEAQLEKSRLLSDRFSAERPKGSFSTLEIQRTEQGDSAMYLCASSAGAGETQYFGPGTRLLVL.